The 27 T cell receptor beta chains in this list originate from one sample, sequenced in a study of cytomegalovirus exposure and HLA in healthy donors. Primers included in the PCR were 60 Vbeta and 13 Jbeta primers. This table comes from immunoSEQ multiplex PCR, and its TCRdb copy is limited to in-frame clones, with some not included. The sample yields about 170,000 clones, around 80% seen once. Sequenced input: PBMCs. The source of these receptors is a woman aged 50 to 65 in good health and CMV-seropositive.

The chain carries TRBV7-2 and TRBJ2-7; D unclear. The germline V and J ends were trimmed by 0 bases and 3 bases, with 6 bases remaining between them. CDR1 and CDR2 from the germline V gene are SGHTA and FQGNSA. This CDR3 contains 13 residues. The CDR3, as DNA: TGTGCCAGCAGCTTAGCCACAGACTACGAGCAGTACTTC. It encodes CASSLATDYEQYF.

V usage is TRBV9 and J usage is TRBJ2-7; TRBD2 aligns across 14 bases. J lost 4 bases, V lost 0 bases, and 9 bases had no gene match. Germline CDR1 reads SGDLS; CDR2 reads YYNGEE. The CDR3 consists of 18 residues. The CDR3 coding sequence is TGTGCCAGCAGCGTAGCTACAATGGGGACTAGCGGGAGTTACGAGCAGTACTTC. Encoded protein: CASSVATMGTSGSYEQYF.

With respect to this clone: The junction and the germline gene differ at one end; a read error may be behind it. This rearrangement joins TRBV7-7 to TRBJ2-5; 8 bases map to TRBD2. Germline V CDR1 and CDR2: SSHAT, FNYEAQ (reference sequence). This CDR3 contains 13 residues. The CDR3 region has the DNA TGTGCTAGCAGTTCTCGACTAGCGGAGACCCAGTACTTC. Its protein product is CASSSRLAETQYF.

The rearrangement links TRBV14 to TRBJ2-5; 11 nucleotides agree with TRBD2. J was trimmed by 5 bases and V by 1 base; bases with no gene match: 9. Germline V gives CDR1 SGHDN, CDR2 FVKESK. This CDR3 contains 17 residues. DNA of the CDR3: TGTGCCAGCAGCCAAGGGATTAGCGGGGGGGCCGATGAGACCCAGTACTTC. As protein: CASSQGISGGADETQYF. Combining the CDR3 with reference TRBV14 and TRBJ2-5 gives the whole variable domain EAGVTQFPSHSVIEKGQTVTLRCDPISGHDNLYWYRRVMGKEIKFLLHFVKESKQDESGMPNNRFLAERTGGTYSTLKVQPAELEDSGVYFCASSQGISGGADETQYFGPGTRLLVL.

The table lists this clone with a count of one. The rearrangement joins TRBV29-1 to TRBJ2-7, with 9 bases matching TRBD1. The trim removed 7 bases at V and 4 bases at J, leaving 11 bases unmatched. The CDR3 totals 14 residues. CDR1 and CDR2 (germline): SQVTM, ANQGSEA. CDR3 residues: CSAQTGGATYEQYF. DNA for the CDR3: TGCAGCGCCCAAACAGGGGGCGCAACTTACGAGCAGTACTTC.

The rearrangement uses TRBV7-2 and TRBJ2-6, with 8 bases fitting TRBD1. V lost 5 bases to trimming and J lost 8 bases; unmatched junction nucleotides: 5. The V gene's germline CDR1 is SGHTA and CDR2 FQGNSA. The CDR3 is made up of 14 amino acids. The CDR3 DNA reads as TGTGCCAGCAGCCACGGACAGGGCTCCAACGTCCTGACTTTC. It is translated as CASSHGQGSNVLTF. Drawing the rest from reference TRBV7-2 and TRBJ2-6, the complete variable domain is GAGVSQSPSNKVTEKGKDVELRCDPISGHTALYWYRQSLGQGLEFLIYFQGNSAPDKSGLPSDRFSAERTGGSVSTLTIQRTQQEDSAVYLCASSHGQGSNVLTFGAGSRLTVL.

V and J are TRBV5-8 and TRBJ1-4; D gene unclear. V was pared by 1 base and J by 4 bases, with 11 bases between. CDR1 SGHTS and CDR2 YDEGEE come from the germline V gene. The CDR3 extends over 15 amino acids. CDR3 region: CASSLRGVGNEKLFF. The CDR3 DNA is TGTGCCAGCAGCTTGCGAGGCGTTGGTAATGAAAAACTGTTTTTT.

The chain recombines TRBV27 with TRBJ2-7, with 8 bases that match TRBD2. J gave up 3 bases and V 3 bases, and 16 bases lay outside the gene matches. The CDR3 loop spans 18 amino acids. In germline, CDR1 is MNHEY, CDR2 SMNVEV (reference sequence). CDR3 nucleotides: TGTGCCAGCAGTTTGAGCGGGAGACTCCAATTACCTGTCTACGAGCAGTACTTC. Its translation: CASSLSGRLQLPVYEQYF.

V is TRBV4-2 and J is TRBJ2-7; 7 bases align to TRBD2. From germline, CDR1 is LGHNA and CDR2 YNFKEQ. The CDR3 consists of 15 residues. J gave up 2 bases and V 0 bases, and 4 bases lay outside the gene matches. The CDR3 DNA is TGTGCCAGCAGCCAAGAGACTAGCCTCCCCTACGAGCAGTACTTC. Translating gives CASSQETSLPYEQYF.

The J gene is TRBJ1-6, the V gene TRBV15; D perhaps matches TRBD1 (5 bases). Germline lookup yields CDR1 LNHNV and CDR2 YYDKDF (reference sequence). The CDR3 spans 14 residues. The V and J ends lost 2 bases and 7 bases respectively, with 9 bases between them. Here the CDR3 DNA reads TGTGCCACCAGCAGACAGGGTTACAATTCACCCCTCCACTTT. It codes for CATSRQGYNSPLHF.

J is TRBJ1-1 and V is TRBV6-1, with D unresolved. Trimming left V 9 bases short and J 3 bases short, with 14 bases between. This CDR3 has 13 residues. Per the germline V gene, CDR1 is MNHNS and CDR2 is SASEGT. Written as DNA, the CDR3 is TGTGCCAGTTCAGGCCGCTCCTACACTGAAGCTTTCTTT. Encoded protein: CASSGRSYTEAFF.

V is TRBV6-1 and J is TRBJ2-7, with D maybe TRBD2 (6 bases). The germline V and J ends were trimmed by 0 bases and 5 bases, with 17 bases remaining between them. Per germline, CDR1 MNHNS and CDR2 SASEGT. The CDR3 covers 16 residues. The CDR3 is CASSEARQGAGNEQYF. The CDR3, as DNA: TGTGCCAGCAGTGAAGCCCGGCAGGGTGCGGGGAACGAGCAGTACTTC.

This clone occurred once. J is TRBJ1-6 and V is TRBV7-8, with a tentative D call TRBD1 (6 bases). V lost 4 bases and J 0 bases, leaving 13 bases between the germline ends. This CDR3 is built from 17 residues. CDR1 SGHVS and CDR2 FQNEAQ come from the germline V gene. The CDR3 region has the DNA TGTGCCAGCAGCTCAACAGGGCCGGGCTCCTATAATTCACCCCTCCACTTT. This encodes CASSSTGPGSYNSPLHF. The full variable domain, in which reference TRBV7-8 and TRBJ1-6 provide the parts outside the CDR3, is GAGVSQSPRYKVAKRGQDVALRCDPISGHVSLFWYQQALGQGPEFLTYFQNEAQLDKSGLPSDRFFAERPEGSVSTLKIQRTQQEDSAVYLCASSSTGPGSYNSPLHFGNGTRLTVT.

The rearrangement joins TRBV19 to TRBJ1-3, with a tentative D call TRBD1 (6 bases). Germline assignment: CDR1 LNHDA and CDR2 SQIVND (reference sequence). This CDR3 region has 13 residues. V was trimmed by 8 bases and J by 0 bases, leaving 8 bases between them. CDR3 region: CASSGVSGNTIYF. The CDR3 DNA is TGTGCCAGTTCAGGGGTCTCTGGAAACACCATATATTTT.

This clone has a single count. The CDR3 bases are TGTGCCAGCACCCCAGGGTCAAGAAACTATGGCTACACCTTC. Protein: CASTPGSRNYGYTF. The genes are TRBV18 and TRBJ1-2; possible D gene TRBD1, 5 bases. Germline CDR1 reads KGHSH; CDR2 reads LQKENI. Trimming removed 8 bases at V and 2 bases at J, with 15 bases between. The CDR3 has 14 residues.

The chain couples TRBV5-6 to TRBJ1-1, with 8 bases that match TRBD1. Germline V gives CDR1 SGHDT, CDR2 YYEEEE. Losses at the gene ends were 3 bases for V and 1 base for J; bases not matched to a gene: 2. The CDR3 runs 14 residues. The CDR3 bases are TGTGCCAGCAGCTACGGACAGGGGAACACTGAAGCTTTCTTT. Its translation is CASSYGQGNTEAFF.

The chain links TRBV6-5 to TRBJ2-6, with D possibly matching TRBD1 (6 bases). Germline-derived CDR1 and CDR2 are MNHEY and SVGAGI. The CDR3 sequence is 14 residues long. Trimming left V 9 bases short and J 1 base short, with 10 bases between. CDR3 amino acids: CASQGQSGANVLTF. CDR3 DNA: TGTGCCAGTCAGGGGCAATCTGGGGCCAACGTCCTGACTTTC.

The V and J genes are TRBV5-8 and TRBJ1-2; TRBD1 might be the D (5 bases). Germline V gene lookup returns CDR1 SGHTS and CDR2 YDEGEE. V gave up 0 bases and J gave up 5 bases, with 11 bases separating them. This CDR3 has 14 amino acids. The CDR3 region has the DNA TGTGCCAGCAGCTTGGGACAGTACGCATATGGCTACACCTTC. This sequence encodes CASSLGQYAYGYTF.

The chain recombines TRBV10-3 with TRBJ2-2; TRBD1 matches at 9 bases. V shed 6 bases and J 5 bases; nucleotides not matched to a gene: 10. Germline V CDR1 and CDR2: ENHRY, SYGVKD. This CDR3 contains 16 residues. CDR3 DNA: TGTGCCATCAGCGGAACAGGGGGCAAAGGAACCGGGGAGCTGTTTTTT. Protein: CAISGTGGKGTGELFF.

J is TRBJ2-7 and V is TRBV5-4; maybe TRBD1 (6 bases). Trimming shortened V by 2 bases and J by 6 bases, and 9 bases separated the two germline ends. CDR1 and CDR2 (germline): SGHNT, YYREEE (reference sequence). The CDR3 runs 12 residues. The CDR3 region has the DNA TGTGCCAGCAGCTTCACAGGGTTCGAGCAGTACTTC. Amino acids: CASSFTGFEQYF. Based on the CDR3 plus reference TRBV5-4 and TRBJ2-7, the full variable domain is ETGVTQSPTHLIKTRGQQVTLRCSSQSGHNTVSWYQQALGQGPQFIFQYYREEENGRGNFPPRFSGLQFPNYSSELNVNALELDDSALYLCASSFTGFEQYFGPGTRLTVT.

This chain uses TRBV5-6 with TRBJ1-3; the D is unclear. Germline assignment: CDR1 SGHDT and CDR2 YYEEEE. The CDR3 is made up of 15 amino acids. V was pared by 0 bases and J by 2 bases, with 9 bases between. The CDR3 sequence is CASSLAFTAGNTIYF. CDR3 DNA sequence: TGTGCCAGCAGCTTGGCATTCACGGCTGGAAACACCATATATTTT.

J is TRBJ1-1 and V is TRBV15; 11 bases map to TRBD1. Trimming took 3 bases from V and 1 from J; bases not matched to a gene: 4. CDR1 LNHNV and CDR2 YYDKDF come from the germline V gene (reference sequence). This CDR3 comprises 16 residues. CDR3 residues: CATSSRTGGWNTEAFF. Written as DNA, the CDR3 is TGTGCCACCAGCAGCAGGACAGGGGGCTGGAACACTGAAGCTTTCTTT. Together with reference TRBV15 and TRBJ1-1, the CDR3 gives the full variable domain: DAMVIQNPRYQVTQFGKPVTLSCSQTLNHNVMYWYQQKSSQAPKLLFHYYDKDFNNEADTPDNFQSRRPNTSFCFLDIRSPGLGDTAMYLCATSSRTGGWNTEAFFGQGTRLTVV.

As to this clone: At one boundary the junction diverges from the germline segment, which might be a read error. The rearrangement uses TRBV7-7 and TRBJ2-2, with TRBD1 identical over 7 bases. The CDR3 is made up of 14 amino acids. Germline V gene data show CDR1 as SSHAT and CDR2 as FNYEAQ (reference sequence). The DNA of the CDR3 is TGTGCTAGCAGCCGGGACAGAAGTTCCGGGGAGCTGTTTTTT. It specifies CASSRDRSSGELFF.

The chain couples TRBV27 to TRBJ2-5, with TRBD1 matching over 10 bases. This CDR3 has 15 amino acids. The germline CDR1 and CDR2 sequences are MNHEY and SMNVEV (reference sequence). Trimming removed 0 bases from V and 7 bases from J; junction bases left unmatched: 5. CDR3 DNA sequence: TGTGCCAGCAGTTTATCGGGGGACAGGGGAAGGACCCAGTACTTC. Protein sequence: CASSLSGDRGRTQYF.

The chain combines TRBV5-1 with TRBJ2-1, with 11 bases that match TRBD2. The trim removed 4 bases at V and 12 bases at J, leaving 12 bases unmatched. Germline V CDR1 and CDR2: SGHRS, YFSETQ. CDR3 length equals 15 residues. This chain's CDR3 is CASSPRDSGRAWQFF. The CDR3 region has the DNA TGCGCCAGCAGCCCTCGGGATAGCGGGAGGGCCTGGCAGTTCTTC.

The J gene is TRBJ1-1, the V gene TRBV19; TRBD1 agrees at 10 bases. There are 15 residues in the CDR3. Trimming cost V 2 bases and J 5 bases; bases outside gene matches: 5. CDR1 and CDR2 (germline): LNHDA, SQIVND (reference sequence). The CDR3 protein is CASSIPGTGETEAFF. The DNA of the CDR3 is TGTGCCAGTAGTATACCGGGGACAGGGGAGACTGAAGCTTTCTTT.

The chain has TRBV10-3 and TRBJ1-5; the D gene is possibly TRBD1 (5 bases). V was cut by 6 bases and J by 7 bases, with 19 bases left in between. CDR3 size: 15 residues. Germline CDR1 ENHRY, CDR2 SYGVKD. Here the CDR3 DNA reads TGTGCCATCAGACCGGGACTCGGTGCGGGGCAGCCCCAGCATTTT. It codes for CAIRPGLGAGQPQHF.